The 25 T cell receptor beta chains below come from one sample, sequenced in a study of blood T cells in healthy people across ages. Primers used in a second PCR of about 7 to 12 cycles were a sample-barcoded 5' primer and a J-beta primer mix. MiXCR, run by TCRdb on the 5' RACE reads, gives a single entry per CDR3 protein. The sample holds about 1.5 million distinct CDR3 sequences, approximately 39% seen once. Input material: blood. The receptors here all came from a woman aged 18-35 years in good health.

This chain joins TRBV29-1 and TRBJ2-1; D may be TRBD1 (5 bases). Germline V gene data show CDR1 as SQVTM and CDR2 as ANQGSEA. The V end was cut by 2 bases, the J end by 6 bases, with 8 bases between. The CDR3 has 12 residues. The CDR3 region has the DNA TGCAGCGTTGAATTCAGGGCCAATGAGCAGTTCTTC. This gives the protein CSVEFRANEQFF.

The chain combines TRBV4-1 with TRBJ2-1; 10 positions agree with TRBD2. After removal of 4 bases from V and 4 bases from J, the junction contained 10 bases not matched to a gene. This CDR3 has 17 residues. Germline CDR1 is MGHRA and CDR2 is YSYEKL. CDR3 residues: CASSPRGSGGYYNEQFF. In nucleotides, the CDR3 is TGCGCCAGCAGCCCGCGTGGTAGCGGGGGGTATTACAATGAGCAGTTCTTC.

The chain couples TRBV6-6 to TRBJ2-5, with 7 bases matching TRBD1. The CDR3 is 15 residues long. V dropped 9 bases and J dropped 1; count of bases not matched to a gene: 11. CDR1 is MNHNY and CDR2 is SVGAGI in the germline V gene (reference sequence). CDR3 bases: TGTGCCAGAAGCTACGCTCGGACAGGCCAAGAGACCCAGTACTTC. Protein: CARSYARTGQETQYF.

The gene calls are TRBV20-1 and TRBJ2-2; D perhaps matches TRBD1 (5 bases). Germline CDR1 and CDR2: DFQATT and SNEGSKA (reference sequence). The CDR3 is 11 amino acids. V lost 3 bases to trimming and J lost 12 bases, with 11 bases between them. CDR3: CSASARDQLFF. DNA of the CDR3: TGCAGTGCTAGTGCCAGGGATCAGCTGTTTTTT.

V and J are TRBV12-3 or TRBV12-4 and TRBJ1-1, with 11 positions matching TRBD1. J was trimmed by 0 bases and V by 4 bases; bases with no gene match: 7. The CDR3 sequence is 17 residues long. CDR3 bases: TGTGCCAGCAGTTCGAAGGGACAGGGGGTAGTGAACACTGAAGCTTTCTTT. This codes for CASSSKGQGVVNTEAFF.

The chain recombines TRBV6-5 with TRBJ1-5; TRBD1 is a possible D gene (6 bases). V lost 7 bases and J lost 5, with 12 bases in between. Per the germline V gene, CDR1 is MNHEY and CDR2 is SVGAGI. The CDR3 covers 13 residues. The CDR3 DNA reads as TGTGCCAGCAAAGGGGGGGCCGATCAGCCCCAGCATTTT. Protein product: CASKGGADQPQHF.

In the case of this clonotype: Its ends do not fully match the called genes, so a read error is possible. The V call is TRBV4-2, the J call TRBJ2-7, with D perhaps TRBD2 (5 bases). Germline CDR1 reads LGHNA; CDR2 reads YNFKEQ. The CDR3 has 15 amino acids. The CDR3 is CASGHGRAVSYEQYF. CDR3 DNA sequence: TGTGCCAGCGGCCACGGACGAGCGGTATCCTACGAGCAGTACTTC.

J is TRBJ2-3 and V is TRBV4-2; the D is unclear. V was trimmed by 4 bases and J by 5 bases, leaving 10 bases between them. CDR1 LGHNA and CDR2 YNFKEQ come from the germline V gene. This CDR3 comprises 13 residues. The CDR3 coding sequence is TGTGCCAGCAGCCGAACCACTAAAGATACGCAGTATTTT. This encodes CASSRTTKDTQYF.

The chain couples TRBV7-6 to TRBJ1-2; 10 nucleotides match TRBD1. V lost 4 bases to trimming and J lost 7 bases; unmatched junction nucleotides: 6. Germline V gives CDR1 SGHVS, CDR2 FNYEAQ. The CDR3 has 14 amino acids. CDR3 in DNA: TGTGCCAGCAGCTCACTGACAGGGGGCTGTGGCTACACCTTC. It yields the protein CASSSLTGGCGYTF.

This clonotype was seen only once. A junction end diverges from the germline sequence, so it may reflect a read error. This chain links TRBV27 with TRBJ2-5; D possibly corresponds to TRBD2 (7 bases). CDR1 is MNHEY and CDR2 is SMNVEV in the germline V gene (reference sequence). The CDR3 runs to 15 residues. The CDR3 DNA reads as TGTGTCAGCAGTTTAGGAAGGGGGAGGGTCGGGACCCAGTACTTC. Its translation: CVSSLGRGRVGTQYF.

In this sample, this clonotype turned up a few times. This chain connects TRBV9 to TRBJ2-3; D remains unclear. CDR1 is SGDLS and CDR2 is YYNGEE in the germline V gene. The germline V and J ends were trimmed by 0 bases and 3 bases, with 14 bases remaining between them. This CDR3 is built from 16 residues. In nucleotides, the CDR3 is TGTGCCAGCAGCGTAGAGTTATCCGCCAAGACAGATACGCAGTATTTT. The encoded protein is CASSVELSAKTDTQYF.

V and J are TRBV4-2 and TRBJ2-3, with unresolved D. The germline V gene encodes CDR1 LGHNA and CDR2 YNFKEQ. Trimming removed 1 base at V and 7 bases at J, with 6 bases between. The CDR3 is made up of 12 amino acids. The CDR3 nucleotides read TGTGCCAGCAGCCAAGGACTGAATACGCAGTATTTT. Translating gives CASSQGLNTQYF.

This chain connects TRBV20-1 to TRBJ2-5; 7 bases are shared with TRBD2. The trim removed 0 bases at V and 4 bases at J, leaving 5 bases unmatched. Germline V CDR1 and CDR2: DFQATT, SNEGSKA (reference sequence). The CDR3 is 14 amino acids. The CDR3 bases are TGCAGTGCTAGAGATCGGCGGGGGTTAGAGACCCAGTACTTC. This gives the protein CSARDRRGLETQYF.

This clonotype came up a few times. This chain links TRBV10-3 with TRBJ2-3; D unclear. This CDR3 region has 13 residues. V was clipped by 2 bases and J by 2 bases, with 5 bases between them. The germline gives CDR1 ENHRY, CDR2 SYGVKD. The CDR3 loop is CAISEGATDTQYF. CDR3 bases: TGTGCCATCAGTGAGGGAGCCACAGATACGCAGTATTTT.

In nucleotides, the CDR3 is TGTGCCTGGAGTAGGCATGCAGGGGCCTACAATGAGCAGTTCTTC. Translating gives CAWSRHAGAYNEQFF. The rearrangement uses TRBV30 and TRBJ2-1, with a tentative D call TRBD1 (6 bases). Trimming removed 2 bases from V and 2 bases from J, with 13 bases in between. CDR1 and CDR2 (germline): GTSNPN, SVGIG (reference sequence). The CDR3 spans 15 residues.

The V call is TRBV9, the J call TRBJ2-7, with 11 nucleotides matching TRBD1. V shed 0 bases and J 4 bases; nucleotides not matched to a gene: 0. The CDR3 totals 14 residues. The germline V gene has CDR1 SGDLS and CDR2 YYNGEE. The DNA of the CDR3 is TGTGCCAGCAGCGTAGGGGACAGGGGGTACGAGCAGTACTTC. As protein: CASSVGDRGYEQYF.

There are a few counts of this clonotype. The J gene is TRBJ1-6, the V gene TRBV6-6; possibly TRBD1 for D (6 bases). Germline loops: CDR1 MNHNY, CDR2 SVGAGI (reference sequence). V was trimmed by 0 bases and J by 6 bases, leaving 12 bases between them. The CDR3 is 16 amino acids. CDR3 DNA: TGTGCCAGCAGTTACTCTTGGGACAACCGTAATTCACCCCTCCACTTT. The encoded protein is CASSYSWDNRNSPLHF.

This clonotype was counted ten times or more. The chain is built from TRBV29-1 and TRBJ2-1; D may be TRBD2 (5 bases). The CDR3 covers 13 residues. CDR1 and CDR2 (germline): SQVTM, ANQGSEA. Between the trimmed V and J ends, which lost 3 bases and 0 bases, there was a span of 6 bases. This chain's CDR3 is CSVEGSSYNEQFF. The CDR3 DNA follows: TGCAGCGTTGAGGGGAGCTCCTACAATGAGCAGTTCTTC.

CDR3 nucleotides: TGTGCCAGCAGTCTAGCGGCATTTGAAAAACTGTTTTTT. Its protein product is CASSLAAFEKLFF. This chain uses TRBV27 with TRBJ1-4; D remains ambiguous. V shed 5 bases and J shed 7 bases, with 11 bases lying between them. CDR1 and CDR2 from the germline V gene are MNHEY and SMNVEV (reference sequence). CDR3 length equals 13 residues.

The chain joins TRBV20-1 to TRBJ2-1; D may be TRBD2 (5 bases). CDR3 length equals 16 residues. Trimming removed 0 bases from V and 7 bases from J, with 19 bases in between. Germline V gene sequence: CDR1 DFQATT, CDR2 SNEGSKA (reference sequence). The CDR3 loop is CSARDKQTARGNEQFF. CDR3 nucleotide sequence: TGCAGTGCTAGAGACAAACAGACCGCTCGGGGAAATGAGCAGTTCTTC.

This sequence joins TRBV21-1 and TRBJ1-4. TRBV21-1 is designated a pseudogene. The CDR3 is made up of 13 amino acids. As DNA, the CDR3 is TGTGCCAGCAGCGCCAGCATGAATGAAAAACTGTTTTTT. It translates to CASSASMNEKLFF.

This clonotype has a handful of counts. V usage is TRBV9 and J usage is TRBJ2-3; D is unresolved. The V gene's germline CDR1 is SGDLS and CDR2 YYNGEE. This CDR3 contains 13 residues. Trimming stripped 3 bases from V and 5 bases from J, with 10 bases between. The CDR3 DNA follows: TGTGCCAGCAGCGAGAGCCCCCTAGATACGCAGTATTTT. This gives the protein CASSESPLDTQYF. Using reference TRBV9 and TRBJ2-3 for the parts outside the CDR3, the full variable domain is DSGVTQTPKHLITATGQRVTLRCSPRSGDLSVYWYQQSLDQGLQFLIQYYNGEERAKGNILERFSAQQFPDLHSELNLSSLELGDSALYFCASSESPLDTQYFGPGTRLTVL.

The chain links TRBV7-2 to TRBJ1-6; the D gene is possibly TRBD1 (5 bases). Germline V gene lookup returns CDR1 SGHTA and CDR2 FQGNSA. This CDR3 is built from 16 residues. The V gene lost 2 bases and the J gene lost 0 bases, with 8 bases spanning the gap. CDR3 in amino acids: CASSLRQISYNSPLHF. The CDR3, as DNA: TGTGCCAGCAGCTTAAGACAGATCTCCTATAATTCACCCCTCCACTTT.

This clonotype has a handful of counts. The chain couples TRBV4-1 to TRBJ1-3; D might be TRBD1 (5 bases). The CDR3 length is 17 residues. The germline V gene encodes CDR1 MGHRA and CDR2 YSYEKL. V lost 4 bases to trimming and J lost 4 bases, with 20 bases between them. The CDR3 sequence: CASSLRSPAGSGNTIYF. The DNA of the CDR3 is TGCGCCAGCAGCCTCCGATCCCCGGCAGGGTCCGGAAACACCATATATTTT.

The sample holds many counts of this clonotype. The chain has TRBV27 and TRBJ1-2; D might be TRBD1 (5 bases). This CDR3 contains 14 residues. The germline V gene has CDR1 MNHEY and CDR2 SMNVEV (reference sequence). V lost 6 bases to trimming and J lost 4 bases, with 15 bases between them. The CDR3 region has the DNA TGTGCCAGCAGGCTACGGACAACTAGCTATGGCTACACCTTC. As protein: CASRLRTTSYGYTF.